Shown below are 7 T cell receptor beta chains from a single sample sequenced in a study of breast tumors, draining lymph nodes, adjacent tissues. TCRdb redid the calling of the multiplex PCR reads with MiXCR, one entry per CDR3 protein. The sample includes 200,000 to 250,000 distinct CDR3 sequences, approximately 36% seen only once; the top ten take approximately 3.6%. The lymph nodes were axillary draining lymph nodes from breast cancer patients. Material: axillary lymph node tissue. All receptors derive from a female donor with breast cancer. Some clones in this sample may be carry-over from other donors' samples.

As regards this clonotype: This may be a read error: a much more frequent sequence differs by one nucleotide. The rearrangement uses TRBV20-1 and TRBJ1-2; maybe TRBD1 (5 bases). The CDR3 is 15 residues long. Germline CDR1 is DFQATT and CDR2 is SNEGSKA (reference sequence). Trimming removed 7 bases from V and 4 bases from J, with 22 bases in between. In nucleotides, the CDR3 is TGCAGTGTGACGACGGGGGTCCAAGCTACCTATGGCTACACCTTC. It codes for CSVTTGVQATYGYTF.

This clonotype was detected ten times or more. V gene TRBV7-2 combines with J gene TRBJ2-1, with 11 bases lining up with TRBD2. Per the germline V gene, CDR1 is SGHTA and CDR2 is FQGNSA. The V gene end was trimmed by 5 bases and the J gene end by 8 bases; junction bases not matched to a gene: 11. This CDR3 region has 16 residues. CDR3 DNA sequence: TGTGCCAGCAGCAGAGACGCTACTAGCGGGAGATATGAGCAGTTCTTC. It specifies CASSRDATSGRYEQFF.

This clonotype was seen repeatedly, ten times or more. The chain has TRBV20-1 and TRBJ2-3; a possible D gene is TRBD2 (5 bases). The CDR3 loop spans 13 amino acids. V lost 3 bases and J lost 4, with 11 bases in between. CDR1 and CDR2 (germline): DFQATT, SNEGSKA (reference sequence). The CDR3 bases are TGCAGTGCTAGGGACTCCCCGGCAGATACGCAGTATTTT. Protein product: CSARDSPADTQYF.

This clonotype was seen many times. This chain connects TRBV6-1 to TRBJ2-2, with TRBD2 matching over 8 bases. Losses at the gene ends were 5 bases for V and 8 bases for J; bases not matched to a gene: 7. The germline V gene encodes CDR1 MNHNS and CDR2 SASEGT. The CDR3 covers 14 residues. The CDR3 reads CASSWTSMAGELFF. CDR3 in DNA: TGTGCCAGCAGTTGGACTAGCATGGCGGGGGAGCTGTTTTTT.

This clonotype was counted ten times or more. This rearrangement joins TRBV6-6 to TRBJ2-7, with D uncertain. Germline V gene sequence: CDR1 MNHNY, CDR2 SVGAGI (reference sequence). Trimming cost V 2 bases and J 6 bases, with 11 bases left between them. The CDR3 runs to 13 residues. DNA of the CDR3: TGTGCCAGCAGTTACACCCAACCGCCCGAGCAGTACTTC. Translation gives CASSYTQPPEQYF.

This clonotype was recorded at least ten times. V and J are TRBV20-1 and TRBJ2-1; the match to TRBD2 covers 9 bases. V shed 4 bases, J shed 7 bases, and the junction held 8 bases outside the gene matches. The CDR3 extends over 14 amino acids. The V gene's germline CDR1 is DFQATT and CDR2 SNEGSKA (reference sequence). The CDR3 reads CSATTSGGRNEQFF. The CDR3 DNA is TGCAGTGCTACGACTAGCGGAGGGAGAAATGAGCAGTTCTTC.

The gene calls are TRBV15 and TRBJ2-5; TRBD2 aligns across 15 bases. The CDR3 has 17 residues. The V segment lost 3 bases and the J segment 5 bases; nucleotides outside the gene matches: 7. Germline values: CDR1 LNHNV, CDR2 YYDKDF (reference sequence). This chain's CDR3 is CATSSEGLAGGGETQYF. The DNA of the CDR3 is TGTGCCACCAGCAGTGAGGGACTAGCGGGGGGCGGGGAGACCCAGTACTTC.